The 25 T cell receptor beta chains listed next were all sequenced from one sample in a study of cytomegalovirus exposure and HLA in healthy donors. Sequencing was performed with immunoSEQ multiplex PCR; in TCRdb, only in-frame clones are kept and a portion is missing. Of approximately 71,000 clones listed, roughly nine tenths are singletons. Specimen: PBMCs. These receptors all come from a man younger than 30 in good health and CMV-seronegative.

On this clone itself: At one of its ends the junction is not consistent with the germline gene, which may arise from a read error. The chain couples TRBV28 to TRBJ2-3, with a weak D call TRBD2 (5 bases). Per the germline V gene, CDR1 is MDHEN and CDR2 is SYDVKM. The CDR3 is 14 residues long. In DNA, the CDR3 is TGTGCCAGCAGATTATTTTTGCGGGCAGATACGCAGTATTTT. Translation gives CASRLFLRADTQYF. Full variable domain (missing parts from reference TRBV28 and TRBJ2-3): DVKVTQSSRYLVKRTGEKVFLECVQDMDHENMFWYRQDPGLGLRLIYFSYDVKMKEKGDIPEGYSVSREKKERFSLILESASTNQTSMYLCASRLFLRADTQYFGPGTRLTVL.

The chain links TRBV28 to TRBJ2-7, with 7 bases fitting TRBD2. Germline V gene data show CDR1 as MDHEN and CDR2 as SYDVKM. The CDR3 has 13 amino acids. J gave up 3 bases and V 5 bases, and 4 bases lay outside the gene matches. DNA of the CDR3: TGTGCCAGCAGTAGCGGGGAGAACTACGAGCAGTACTTC. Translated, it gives CASSSGENYEQYF.

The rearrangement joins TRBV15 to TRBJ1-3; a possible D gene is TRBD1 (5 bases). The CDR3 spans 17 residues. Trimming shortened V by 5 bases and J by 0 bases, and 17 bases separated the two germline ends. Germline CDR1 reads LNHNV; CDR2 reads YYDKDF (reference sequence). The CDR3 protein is CATSPLGAGLSGNTIYF. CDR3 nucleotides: TGTGCCACCAGCCCCCTAGGGGCAGGCCTCTCTGGAAACACCATATATTTT.

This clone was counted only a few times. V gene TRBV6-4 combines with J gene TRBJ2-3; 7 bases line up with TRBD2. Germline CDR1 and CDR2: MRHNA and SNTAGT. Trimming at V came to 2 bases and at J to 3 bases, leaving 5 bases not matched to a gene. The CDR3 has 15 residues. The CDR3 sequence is CASSDGGRVTDTQYF. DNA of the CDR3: TGTGCCAGCAGTGACGGCGGGAGAGTGACAGATACGCAGTATTTT.

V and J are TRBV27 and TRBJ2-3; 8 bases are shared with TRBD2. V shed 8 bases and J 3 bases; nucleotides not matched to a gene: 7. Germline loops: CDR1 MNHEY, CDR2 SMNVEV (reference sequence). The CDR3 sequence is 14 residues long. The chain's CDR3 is CASREAGETDTQYF. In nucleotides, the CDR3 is TGTGCCAGCCGAGAAGCGGGAGAAACAGATACGCAGTATTTT.

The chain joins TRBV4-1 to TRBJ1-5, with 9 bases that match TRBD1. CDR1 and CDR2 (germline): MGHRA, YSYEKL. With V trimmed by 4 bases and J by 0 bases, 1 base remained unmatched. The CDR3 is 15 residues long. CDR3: CASSPTGGSNQPQHF. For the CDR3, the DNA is TGCGCCAGCAGCCCGACAGGGGGTAGCAATCAGCCCCAGCATTTT.

The CDR3 loop is CASSPTGSYNEQFF. CDR3 bases: TGTGCCAGCTCACCTACAGGGAGTTACAATGAGCAGTTCTTC. This chain joins TRBV18 and TRBJ2-1; tentatively, D is TRBD1 (6 bases). The CDR3 consists of 14 residues. CDR1 and CDR2 (germline): KGHSH, LQKENI. Trimming took off 3 bases at V and 4 bases at J, with 10 bases between the two ends.

The CDR3 sequence is CASSLAVGQISDTQYF. In DNA, the CDR3 is TGTGCCAGCAGCTTAGCGGTGGGACAGATCTCAGATACGCAGTATTTT. The gene calls are TRBV7-6 and TRBJ2-3, with 7 bases fitting TRBD1. The CDR3 has 16 amino acids. V lost 0 bases to trimming and J lost 4 bases; unmatched junction nucleotides: 7. Per germline, CDR1 SGHVS and CDR2 FNYEAQ.

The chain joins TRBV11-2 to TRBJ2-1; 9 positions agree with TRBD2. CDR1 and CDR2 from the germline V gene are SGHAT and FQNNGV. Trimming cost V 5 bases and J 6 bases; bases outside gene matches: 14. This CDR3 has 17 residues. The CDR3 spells CASSPSRASGRTNEQFF. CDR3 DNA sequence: TGTGCCAGCAGCCCAAGTAGGGCGAGCGGGAGGACCAATGAGCAGTTCTTC.

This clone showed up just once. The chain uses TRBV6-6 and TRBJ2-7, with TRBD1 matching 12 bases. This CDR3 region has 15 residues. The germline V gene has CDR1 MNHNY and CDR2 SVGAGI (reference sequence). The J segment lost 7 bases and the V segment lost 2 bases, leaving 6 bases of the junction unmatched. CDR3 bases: TGTGCCAGCAGTTACAACCGGGACAGGGGGCGAGAGCAGTACTTC. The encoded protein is CASSYNRDRGREQYF.

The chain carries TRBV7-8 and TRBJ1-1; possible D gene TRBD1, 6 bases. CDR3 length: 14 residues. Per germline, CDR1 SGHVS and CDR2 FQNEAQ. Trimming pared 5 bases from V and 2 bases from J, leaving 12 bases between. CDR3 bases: TGTGCCAGCAGCCTCGGGACACCAAACACTGAAGCTTTCTTT. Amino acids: CASSLGTPNTEAFF.

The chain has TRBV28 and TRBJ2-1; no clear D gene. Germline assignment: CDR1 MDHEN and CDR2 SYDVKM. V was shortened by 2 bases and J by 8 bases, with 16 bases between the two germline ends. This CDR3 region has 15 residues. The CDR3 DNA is TGTGCCAGCAGTTTACGCCGGGTTTCCCTGTATGAGCAGTTCTTC. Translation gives CASSLRRVSLYEQFF.

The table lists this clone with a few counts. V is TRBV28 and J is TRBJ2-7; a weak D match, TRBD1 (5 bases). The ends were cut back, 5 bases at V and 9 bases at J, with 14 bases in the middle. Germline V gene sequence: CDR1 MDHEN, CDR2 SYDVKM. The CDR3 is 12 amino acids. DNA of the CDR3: TGTGCCAGCAGTCCGCAGGGTTATGGGCAGTACTTC. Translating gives CASSPQGYGQYF.

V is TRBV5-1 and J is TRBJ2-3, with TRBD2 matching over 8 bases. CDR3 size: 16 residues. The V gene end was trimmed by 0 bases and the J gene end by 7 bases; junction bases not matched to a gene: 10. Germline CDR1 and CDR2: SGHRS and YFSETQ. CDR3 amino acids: CASSLEAGRAANTQYF. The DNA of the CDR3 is TGCGCCAGCAGCTTGGAAGCCGGGAGGGCCGCAAATACGCAGTATTTT.

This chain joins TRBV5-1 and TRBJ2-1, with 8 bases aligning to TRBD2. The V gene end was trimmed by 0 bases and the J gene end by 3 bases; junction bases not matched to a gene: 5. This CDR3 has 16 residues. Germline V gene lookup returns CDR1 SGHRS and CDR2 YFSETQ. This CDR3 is CASSLAPGLDYNEQFF. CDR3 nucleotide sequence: TGCGCCAGCAGCTTGGCCCCGGGACTAGACTACAATGAGCAGTTCTTC.

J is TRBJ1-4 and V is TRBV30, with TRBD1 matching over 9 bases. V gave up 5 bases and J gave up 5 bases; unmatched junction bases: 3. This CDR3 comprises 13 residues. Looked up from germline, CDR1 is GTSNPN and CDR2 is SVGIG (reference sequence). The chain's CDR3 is CAWVGQGNEKLFF. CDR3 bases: TGTGCCTGGGTCGGACAGGGGAATGAAAAACTGTTTTTT. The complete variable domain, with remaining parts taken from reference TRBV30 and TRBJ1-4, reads SQTIHQWPATLVQPVGSPLSLECTVEGTSNPNLYWYRQAAGRGLQLLFYSVGIGQISSEVPQNLSASRPQDRQFILSSKKLLLSDSGFYLCAWVGQGNEKLFFGSGTQLSVL.

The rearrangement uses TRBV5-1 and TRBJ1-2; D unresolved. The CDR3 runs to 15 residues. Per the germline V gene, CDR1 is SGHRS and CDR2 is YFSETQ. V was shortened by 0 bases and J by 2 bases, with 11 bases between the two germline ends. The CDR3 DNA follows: TGCGCCAGCAGCTTGGTCTCAGGTTTCAACTATGGCTACACCTTC. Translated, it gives CASSLVSGFNYGYTF.

CDR3 bases: TGTGCCAGTAGTATCCGGACAGGGGGCGTAGAGACCCAGTACTTC. Its protein product is CASSIRTGGVETQYF. The chain combines TRBV19 with TRBJ2-5, with TRBD1 matching 11 bases. Trimming took 3 bases from V and 4 from J; bases not matched to a gene: 4. The CDR3 sequence is 15 residues long. CDR1 is LNHDA, CDR2 SQIVND, per germline (reference sequence).

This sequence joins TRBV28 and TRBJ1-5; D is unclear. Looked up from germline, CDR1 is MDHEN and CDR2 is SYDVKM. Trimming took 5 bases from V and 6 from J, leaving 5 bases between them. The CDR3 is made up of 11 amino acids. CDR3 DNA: TGTGCCAGCAGTAGCCGTCAGCCCCAGCATTTT. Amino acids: CASSSRQPQHF.

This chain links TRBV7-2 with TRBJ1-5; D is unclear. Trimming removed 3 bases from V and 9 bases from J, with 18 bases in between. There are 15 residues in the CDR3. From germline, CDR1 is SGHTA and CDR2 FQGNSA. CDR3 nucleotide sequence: TGTGCCAGCAGCTTGTTAGAGCGAGGGAACGGGCCCCAGCATTTT. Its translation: CASSLLERGNGPQHF. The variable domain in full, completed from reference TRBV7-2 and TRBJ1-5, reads GAGVSQSPSNKVTEKGKDVELRCDPISGHTALYWYRQSLGQGLEFLIYFQGNSAPDKSGLPSDRFSAERTGGSVSTLTIQRTQQEDSAVYLCASSLLERGNGPQHFGDGTRLSIL.

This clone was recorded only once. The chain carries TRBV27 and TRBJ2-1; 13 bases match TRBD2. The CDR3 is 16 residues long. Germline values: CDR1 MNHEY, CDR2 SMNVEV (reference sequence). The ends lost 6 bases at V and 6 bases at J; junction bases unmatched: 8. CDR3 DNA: TGTGCCAGCAGCGTAACTAGCGGGAGGGCCACCAATGAGCAGTTCTTC. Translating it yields CASSVTSGRATNEQFF.

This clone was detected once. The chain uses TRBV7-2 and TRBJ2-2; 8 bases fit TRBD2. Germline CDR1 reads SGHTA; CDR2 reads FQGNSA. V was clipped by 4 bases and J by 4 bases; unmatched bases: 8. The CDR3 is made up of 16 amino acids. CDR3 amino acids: CASSSPSGGGTGELFF. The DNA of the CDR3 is TGTGCCAGCAGCTCCCCCTCGGGAGGGGGCACCGGGGAGCTGTTTTTT.

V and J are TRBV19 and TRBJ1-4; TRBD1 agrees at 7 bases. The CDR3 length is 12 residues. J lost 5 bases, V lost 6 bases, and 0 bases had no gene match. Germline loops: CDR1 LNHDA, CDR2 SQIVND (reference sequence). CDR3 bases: TGTGCCAGTAGGGACAGGAATGAAAAACTGTTTTTT. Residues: CASRDRNEKLFF.

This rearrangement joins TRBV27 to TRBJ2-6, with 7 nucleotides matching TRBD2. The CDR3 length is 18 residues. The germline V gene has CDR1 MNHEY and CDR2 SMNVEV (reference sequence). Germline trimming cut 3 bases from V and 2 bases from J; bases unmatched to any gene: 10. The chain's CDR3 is CASSFKGIGRAGANVLTF. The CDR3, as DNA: TGTGCCAGCAGTTTTAAGGGAATAGGGAGGGCTGGGGCCAACGTCCTGACTTTC.

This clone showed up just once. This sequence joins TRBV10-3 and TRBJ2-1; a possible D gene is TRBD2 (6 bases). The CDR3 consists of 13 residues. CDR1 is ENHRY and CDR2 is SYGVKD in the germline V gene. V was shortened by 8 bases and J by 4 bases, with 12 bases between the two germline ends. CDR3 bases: TGTGCCATCTGGGGGGAGCGGTACAATGAGCAGTTCTTC. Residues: CAIWGERYNEQFF.